These 4 T cell receptor beta chains were sequenced from one sample in a study of T cell responses to AZD1222 COVID-19 vaccine. Generated by immunoSEQ multiplex PCR, the TCRdb table keeps only in-frame clones and is missing some. Here the sample spans 110,000 or so clones, 75% to 90% being singletons. Sequenced material: peripheral blood, taken 28 days after the second AZD1222 dose. All receptors derive from an adult who received the AZD1222 COVID-19 vaccine.

The CDR3 bases are TGTGCCAGCAGCTCGATACGGGGGATGGAGCTGTTTTTT. As protein: CASSSIRGMELFF. This rearrangement joins TRBV7-2 to TRBJ2-2, with a possible D match to TRBD2 (6 bases). Between the trimmed V and J ends, which lost 4 bases and 10 bases, there was a span of 13 bases. From germline, CDR1 is SGHTA and CDR2 FQGNSA. The CDR3 totals 13 residues.

The chain employs TRBV28 and TRBJ2-2, with TRBD2 as a possible D gene (6 bases). V was trimmed by 9 bases and J by 3 bases, leaving 11 bases between them. Germline V gene data show CDR1 as MDHEN and CDR2 as SYDVKM. This CDR3 comprises 13 residues. Here the CDR3 reads CASYLAHTGELFF. CDR3 DNA sequence: TGTGCCAGTTACCTAGCGCACACCGGGGAGCTGTTTTTT.

The V gene is TRBV6-5, the J gene TRBJ1-5; a weak D match, TRBD1 (5 bases). The CDR3 is 13 amino acids. V was clipped by 4 bases and J by 6 bases, with 10 bases between them. The germline V gene has CDR1 MNHEY and CDR2 SVGAGI. The DNA of the CDR3 is TGTGCCAGCAGTTTTGGGGCCGGTCAGCCCCAGCATTTT. Translation: CASSFGAGQPQHF.

This clone was seen only a few times. The V and J genes are TRBV7-9 and TRBJ1-2; D is ambiguous. V was clipped by 5 bases and J by 3 bases, with 16 bases between them. CDR1 and CDR2 (germline): SEHNR, FQNEAQ (reference sequence). The CDR3 contains 15 residues. The CDR3 DNA reads as TGTGCCAGCAGCGCTCCCGAATTCGGGGACTATGGCTACACCTTC. Encoded protein: CASSAPEFGDYGYTF.